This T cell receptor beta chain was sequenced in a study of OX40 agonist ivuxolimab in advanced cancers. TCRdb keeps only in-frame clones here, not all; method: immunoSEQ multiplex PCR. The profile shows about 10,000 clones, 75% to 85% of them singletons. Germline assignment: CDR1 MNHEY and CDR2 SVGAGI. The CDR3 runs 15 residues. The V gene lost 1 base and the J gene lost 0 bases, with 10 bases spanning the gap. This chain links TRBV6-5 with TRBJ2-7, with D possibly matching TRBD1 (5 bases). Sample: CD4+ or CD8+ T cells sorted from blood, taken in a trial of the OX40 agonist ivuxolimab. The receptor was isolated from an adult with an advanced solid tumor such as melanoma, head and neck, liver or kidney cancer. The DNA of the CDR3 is TGTGCCAGCAGTTACTTCGGCAGGGCCTCCTACGAGCAGTACTTC. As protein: CASSYFGRASYEQYF.